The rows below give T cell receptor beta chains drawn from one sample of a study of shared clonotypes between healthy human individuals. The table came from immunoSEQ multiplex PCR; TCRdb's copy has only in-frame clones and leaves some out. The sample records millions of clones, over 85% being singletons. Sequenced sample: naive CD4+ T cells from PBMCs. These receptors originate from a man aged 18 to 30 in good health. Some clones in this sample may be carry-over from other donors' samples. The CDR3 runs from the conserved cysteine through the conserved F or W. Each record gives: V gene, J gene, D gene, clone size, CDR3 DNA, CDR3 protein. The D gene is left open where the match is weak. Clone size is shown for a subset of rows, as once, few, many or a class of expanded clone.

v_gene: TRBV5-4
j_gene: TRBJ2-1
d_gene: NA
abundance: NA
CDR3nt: TGTGCCAGCAGCTCGGGACTCCTCGACAATGAGCAGTTCTTC
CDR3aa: CASSSGLLDNEQFF

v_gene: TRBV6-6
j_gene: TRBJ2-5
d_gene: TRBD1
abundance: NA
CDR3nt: TGTGCCAGCTCGATAGCAGGGGGCGATGAGACCCAGTACTTC
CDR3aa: CASSIAGGDETQYF

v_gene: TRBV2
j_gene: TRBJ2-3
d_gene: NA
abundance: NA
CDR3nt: TGTGCCAGCAGGATGACGGTTAGCACAGATACGCAGTATTTT
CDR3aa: CASRMTVSTDTQYF

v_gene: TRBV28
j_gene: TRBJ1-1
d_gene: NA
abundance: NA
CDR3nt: TGTGCCAGCAGTATCGGGGGGTTGGTGAACACTGAAGCTTTCTTT
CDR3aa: CASSIGGLVNTEAFF

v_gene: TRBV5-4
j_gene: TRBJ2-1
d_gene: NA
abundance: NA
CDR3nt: TGTGCCAGCAGCTTGGCCCCGGTGAGCTCCTACAATGAGCAGTTCTTC
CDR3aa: CASSLAPVSSYNEQFF

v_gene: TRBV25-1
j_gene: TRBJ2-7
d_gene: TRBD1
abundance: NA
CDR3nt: TGTGCCAGCAGTGGTACAGGGGGTAACTTGGAGCAGTACTTC
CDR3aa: CASSGTGGNLEQYF

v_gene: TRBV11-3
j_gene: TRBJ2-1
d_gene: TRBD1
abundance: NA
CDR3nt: TGTGCCAGCAGCTCGGGGACAGGGGGCGACGAGCAGTTCTTC
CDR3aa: CASSSGTGGDEQFF

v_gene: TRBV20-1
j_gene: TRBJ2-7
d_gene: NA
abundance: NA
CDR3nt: TGCAGTGCTAGACAGAGCGGCGAGCAGTACTTC
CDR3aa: CSARQSGEQYF

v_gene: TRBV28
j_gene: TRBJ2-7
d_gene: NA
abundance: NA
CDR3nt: TGTGCCAGCAGTTTCCCCTACCAACTAGCCGGGAGCTCCTACGAGCAGTACTTC
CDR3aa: CASSFPYQLAGSSYEQYF

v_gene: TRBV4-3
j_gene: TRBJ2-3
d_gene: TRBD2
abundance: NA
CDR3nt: TGCGCCAGCAGCCAAGTTGTCGCCGGGACTAGCGGGAGGCCTATTAGCACAGATACGCAGTATTTT
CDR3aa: CASSQVVAGTSGRPISTDTQYF

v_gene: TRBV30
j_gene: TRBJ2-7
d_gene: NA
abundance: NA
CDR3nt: TGTGCCTGGGCAGGGAACGGTCTCGAGCAGTACTTC
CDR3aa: CAWAGNGLEQYF

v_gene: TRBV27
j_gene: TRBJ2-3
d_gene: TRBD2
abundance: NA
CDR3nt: TGTGCCAGCAGACGACTAGCGCTGAGCACAGATACGCAGTATTTT
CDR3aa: CASRRLALSTDTQYF

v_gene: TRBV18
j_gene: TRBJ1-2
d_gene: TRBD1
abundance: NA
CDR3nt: TGTGCCAGTTCGGGACAGCAGAACTATGGCTACACCTTC
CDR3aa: CASSGQQNYGYTF

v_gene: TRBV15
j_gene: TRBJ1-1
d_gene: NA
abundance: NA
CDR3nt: TGTGCCACCAGCAGAGTCACGAGACAGGCTTTCTTT
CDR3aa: CATSRVTRQAFF

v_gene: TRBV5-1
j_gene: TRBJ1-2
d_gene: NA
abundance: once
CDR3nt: TGCGCCAGCAGCTTGGAGGTGGGGACGGGTTACAACTATGGCTACACCTTC
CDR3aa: CASSLEVGTGYNYGYTF

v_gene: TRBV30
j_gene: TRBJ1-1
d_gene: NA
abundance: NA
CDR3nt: TGTGCCTGGAGTGTGGGAGGGGAGTACACTGAAGCTTTCTTT
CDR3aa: CAWSVGGEYTEAFF

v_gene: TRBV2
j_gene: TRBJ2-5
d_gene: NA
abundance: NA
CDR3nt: TGTGCCAGCAGGACTACAGGGTCAGAGACCCAGTACTTC
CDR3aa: CASRTTGSETQYF

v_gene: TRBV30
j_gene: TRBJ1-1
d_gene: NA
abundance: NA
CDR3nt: TGTGCCTGGACCAAATCCGGACAATCTGAAGCTTTCTTT
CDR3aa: CAWTKSGQSEAFF

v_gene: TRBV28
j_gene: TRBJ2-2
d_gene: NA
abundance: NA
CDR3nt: TGTGCCAGCCACTGGGCCGGACCGGGTACCGGGGAGCTGTTTTTT
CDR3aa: CASHWAGPGTGELFF

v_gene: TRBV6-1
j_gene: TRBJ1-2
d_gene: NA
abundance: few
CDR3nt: TGTGCCAGCAGTGAAGCCTACAGGCGGGCCGGCTACACCTTC
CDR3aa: CASSEAYRRAGYTF

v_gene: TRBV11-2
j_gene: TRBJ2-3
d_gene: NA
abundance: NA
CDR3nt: TGTGCCAGCAGGCGGTTCACAGATACGCAGTATTTT
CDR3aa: CASRRFTDTQYF

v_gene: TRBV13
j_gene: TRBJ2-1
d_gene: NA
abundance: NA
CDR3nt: TGTGCCAGCAGCTCGGGGCTAGCAAGCTCCTACAATGAGCAGTTCTTC
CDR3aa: CASSSGLASSYNEQFF

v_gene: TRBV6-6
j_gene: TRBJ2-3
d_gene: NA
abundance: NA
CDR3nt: TGTTCAGCGGCTTCTAGCACAGATACGCAGTATTTT
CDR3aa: CSAASSTDTQYF

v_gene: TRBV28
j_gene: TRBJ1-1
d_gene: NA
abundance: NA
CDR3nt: TGTGCCAGCAGCCCCATTGGGGGTTCTGAAGCTTTCTTT
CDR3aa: CASSPIGGSEAFF

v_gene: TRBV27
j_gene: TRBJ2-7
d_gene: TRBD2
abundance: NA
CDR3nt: TGTGCCAGCAGTTTCCTAGCGGGAGGATCACCGTACTTC
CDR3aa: CASSFLAGGSPYF

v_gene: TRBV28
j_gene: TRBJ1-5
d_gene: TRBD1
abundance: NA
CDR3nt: TGTGCCAGCAGTCCCGGCTACCGGGACAGCGCTTTACAGCCCCAGCATTTT
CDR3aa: CASSPGYRDSALQPQHF

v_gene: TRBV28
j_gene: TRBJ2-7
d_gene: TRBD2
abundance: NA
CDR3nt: TGTGCCAGCAGTTTGTACCTAGCGGGAGGAAACGAGCAGTACTTC
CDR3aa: CASSLYLAGGNEQYF